This entry lists 17 T cell receptor beta chains sequenced from one sample in a study of T cell repertoires in cytomegalovirus infection. In TCRdb, the reads were re-called with MiXCR into one record per CDR3 protein. The table has about 190,000 distinct CDR3 sequences, 28% seen once. Specimen: PBMCs. These receptors all come from a human donor in good health (CMV status not recorded). Some clones in this sample may be carry-over from other donors' samples.

In the case of this clonotype: Sequence at one end of the junction differs from germline and may be a read error. The chain joins TRBV2 to TRBJ1-4; possible D gene TRBD1, 6 bases. Per the germline V gene, CDR1 is SNHLY and CDR2 is FYNNEI. The CDR3 is 15 amino acids. CDR3 coding DNA: TGTGACAGCAGTGGACAAGGGGGAACTAATGAAAAACTGTTTTTT. Translation gives CDSSGQGGTNEKLFF.

The chain joins TRBV29-1 to TRBJ2-2, with D uncertain. There are 13 residues in the CDR3. Germline V CDR1 and CDR2: SQVTM, ANQGSEA. Trimming removed 1 base from V and 0 bases from J, with 3 bases in between. In DNA form, the CDR3 reads TGCAGCGTTGAAGCGACGAACACCGGGGAGCTGTTTTTT. As protein: CSVEATNTGELFF.

This chain connects TRBV29-1 to TRBJ2-3; D gene ambiguous. The ends were cut back, 1 base at V and 6 bases at J, with 20 bases in the middle. The length of the CDR3 is 16 residues. The germline gives CDR1 SQVTM, CDR2 ANQGSEA. The CDR3: CSVEGSRVRLSDTQYF. The CDR3 nucleotides read TGCAGCGTTGAAGGGAGTCGGGTCAGACTTTCGGATACGCAGTATTTT.

The chain joins TRBV20-1 to TRBJ1-1; 12 positions match TRBD1. The CDR3 spans 14 residues. The germline CDR1 and CDR2 sequences are DFQATT and SNEGSKA (reference sequence). Trimming took 6 bases from V and 4 from J; bases not matched to a gene: 6. CDR3 region: CSAQGQGAVTEAFF. In nucleotides, the CDR3 is TGCAGTGCGCAGGGACAGGGGGCGGTCACTGAAGCTTTCTTT.

This clonotype was detected ten times or more. V gene TRBV7-2 combines with J gene TRBJ1-1, with D uncertain. CDR3 size: 13 residues. The germline gives CDR1 SGHTA, CDR2 FQGNSA. V lost 3 bases and J 1 base, leaving 6 bases between the germline ends. The CDR3 sequence is CASSFEGNTEAFF. CDR3 nucleotides: TGTGCCAGCAGCTTCGAGGGGAACACTGAAGCTTTCTTT. The full variable domain, with the rest looked up from reference TRBV7-2 and TRBJ1-1, is GAGVSQSPSNKVTEKGKDVELRCDPISGHTALYWYRQSLGQGLEFLIYFQGNSAPDKSGLPSDRFSAERTGGSVSTLTIQRTQQEDSAVYLCASSFEGNTEAFFGQGTRLTVV.

This clonotype was seen at least ten times. V is TRBV4-3 and J is TRBJ2-1; 7 positions agree with TRBD1. Germline V lookup: CDR1 LGHNA, CDR2 YSLEER. This CDR3 has 16 amino acids. The V gene end was trimmed by 0 bases and the J gene end by 0 bases; junction bases not matched to a gene: 2. The CDR3 sequence is CASSQDSGGSYNEQFF. Written as DNA, the CDR3 is TGCGCCAGCAGCCAAGATTCAGGGGGCTCCTACAATGAGCAGTTCTTC.

The rearrangement uses TRBV6-4 and TRBJ1-1; 11 bases agree with TRBD1. V shed 9 bases, J shed 5 bases, and the junction held 14 bases outside the gene matches. The CDR3 is 16 residues long. The germline CDR1 and CDR2 sequences are MRHNA and SNTAGT. The CDR3 loop is CARPGTGGEIRTEAFF. CDR3 bases: TGTGCCAGACCGGGGACAGGGGGAGAAATTAGGACTGAAGCTTTCTTT.

This clonotype was observed many times. The chain couples TRBV7-6 to TRBJ1-5; D gene unclear. CDR3 length equals 13 residues. The V end was cut by 8 bases, the J end by 2 bases, with 10 bases between. CDR1 is SGHVS, CDR2 FNYEAQ, per germline. The CDR3 coding sequence is TGTGCCAGCGGAAGGACGGGCAATCAGCCCCAGCATTTT. It yields the protein CASGRTGNQPQHF.

V and J are TRBV6-5 and TRBJ2-2; TRBD1 agrees at 10 bases. From germline, CDR1 is MNHEY and CDR2 SVGAGI. The ends lost 10 bases at V and 3 bases at J; junction bases unmatched: 11. The CDR3 totals 16 residues. The CDR3 sequence is CANSSGQGVDTGELFF. The CDR3 DNA reads TGTGCCAACAGCTCCGGACAGGGGGTGGACACCGGGGAGCTGTTTTTT.

Many counts were recorded for this clonotype. This sequence joins TRBV7-2 and TRBJ1-2, with D uncertain. Per germline, CDR1 SGHTA and CDR2 FQGNSA. The V and J ends lost 5 bases and 7 bases respectively, with 8 bases between them. This CDR3 spans 11 amino acids. CDR3 DNA sequence: TGTGCCAGCAGCCTTGGACTTGGCTACACCTTC. It translates to CASSLGLGYTF.

In this sample, this clonotype turned up a few times. CDR3 sequence reads: CASSYSLISTGRNEKLFF. CDR3 DNA: TGTGCCAGCAGTTATTCTCTAATTTCGACAGGGCGGAATGAAAAACTGTTTTTT. The chain couples TRBV6-5 to TRBJ1-4, with 7 bases fitting TRBD1. V shed 3 bases and J 5 bases; nucleotides not matched to a gene: 15. Germline values: CDR1 MNHEY, CDR2 SVGAGI. This CDR3 is built from 18 residues.

The rearrangement uses TRBV14 and TRBJ1-6; D gene unclear. The CDR3 sequence is 17 residues long. CDR1 and CDR2 (germline): SGHDN, FVKESK. The germline V and J ends were trimmed by 0 bases and 0 bases, with 9 bases remaining between them. CDR3 sequence (DNA): TGTGCCAGCAGCCAAGACACACCCAGCTCCTATAATTCACCCCTCCACTTT. Translating gives CASSQDTPSSYNSPLHF.

The sample holds a few counts of this clonotype. This chain connects TRBV28 to TRBJ1-5; maybe TRBD1 (5 bases). Trimming cost V 7 bases and J 0 bases, with 13 bases left between them. The germline V gene encodes CDR1 MDHEN and CDR2 SYDVKM. The CDR3 length is 15 residues. The CDR3, as DNA: TGTGCCAGCATCCCCGGACAATATAGCAATCAGCCCCAGCATTTT. This gives the protein CASIPGQYSNQPQHF.

This clonotype was recorded at least ten times. V and J are TRBV7-2 and TRBJ2-2; D possibly corresponds to TRBD1 (7 bases). Germline CDR1 and CDR2: SGHTA and FQGNSA. Trimming shortened V by 5 bases and J by 6 bases, and 10 bases separated the two germline ends. The CDR3 has 13 amino acids. This CDR3 reads CASSPRGAGELFF. The CDR3, as DNA: TGTGCCAGCAGCCCCAGGGGGGCCGGGGAGCTGTTTTTT.

At least ten counts were recorded for this clonotype. CDR3 residues: CASSHARPQPNTEAFF. In DNA, the CDR3 is TGTGCCAGCAGCCATGCTAGACCTCAACCGAACACTGAAGCTTTCTTT. This sequence joins TRBV7-2 and TRBJ1-1; D gene uncertain. V shed 5 bases and J shed 1 base, with 17 bases lying between them. In germline, CDR1 is SGHTA, CDR2 FQGNSA. The CDR3 runs to 16 residues.

As DNA, the CDR3 is TGCGCCAGCAGCCAAGAATCTAGCACAGATACGCAGTATTTT. Its protein is CASSQESSTDTQYF. The J gene is TRBJ2-3, the V gene TRBV4-3; D remains unclear. CDR1 is LGHNA, CDR2 YSLEER, per germline. V was shortened by 0 bases and J by 0 bases, with 4 bases between the two germline ends. CDR3 length equals 14 residues.

This clonotype came up a few times. The V gene is TRBV27, the J gene TRBJ1-5, with D tentatively TRBD1 (5 bases). The germline V gene encodes CDR1 MNHEY and CDR2 SMNVEV (reference sequence). The CDR3 has 14 residues. With 6 bases removed from V and 9 bases from J, the gap between germline ends came to 18 bases. The CDR3, as DNA: TGTGCCAGCAGCTCCCTTGTGGGGGTCGGGCCCCAGCATTTT. It codes for CASSSLVGVGPQHF.